The TCR beta chain under discussion was sequenced for a study of T cells in Graves' hyperthyroidism and ophthalmopathy (dated by TCRdb to the late 2010s). Notes on the research overall: Peripheral blood samples were taken at initial diagnosis, before any treatment was given. For training and testing, the 100 or so patients in the discovery cohort were randomly divided in a 7:3 ratio. The paper reports TCR Vbeta CDR3 sequencing of over 130 peripheral blood samples: around 41 ophthalmopathy, under 80 hyperthyroidism and 17 progressor patients. A discovery cohort of about 96 patients, roughly 43 with Graves' ophthalmopathy and approximately 55 with stable Graves' hyperthyroidism, was used to find distinguishing TCR V-J signatures. Prospective prediction of ophthalmopathy was tested in an independent validation cohort consisting of roughly 19 hyperthyroidism patients and approximately 16 patients who later progressed to ophthalmopathy. The study also compared thyroid tissue and blood T-cell repertoires from roughly 6 Graves' hyperthyroidism patients. After sampling, hyperthyroidism patients received methimazole starting at 30 mg daily, and ophthalmopathy patients received high-dose intravenous methylprednisolone.

Amplification of TCR beta CDR3 regions was carried out from RNA transcripts. The first round of RT-PCR for the TCR CDR3 was performed with the HTBI primer set and the Qiagen OneStep RT-PCR kit. Libraries were constructed in a second round of multiplex PCR, after which size selection and purification were performed. Sequencing of the libraries was done on an Illumina HiSeq2000 using paired-end 100 bp reads. The source study handled its data this way. SOAPnuke was used to process the raw data, with reads discarded if the reads contained adapters or uncalled bases, had a mean Phred below 15, or lacked an exact constant-primer or identifier match. High-quality paired reads were merged using COPE v1.2.5, and each unique nucleotide sequence was defined as a clonotype. Clonotypes were aligned to IMGT TRBV, TRBD and TRBJ reference segments using MiTCR v1.1. Only V-J combinations with frequency above 0.0001, covering about 99% of repertoires, were analysed. The TCS score was defined as the ratio of F50 (clonal expansion) to E x V (chaos), calculated using BLOSUM62-based TCRdist between CDR3 peptides within each V-J. Welch's t-statistics and random forest reduced around 520 V-J features to roughly 13, which were used in a naive Bayes classifier (R e1071). Starting from the raw public reads, TCRdb applied fastp trimming at Q25, assembled clones with MiXCR and retained in-frame beta chains. Entries are consolidated by CDR3 protein sequence, retaining the most common genes and DNA. TCRdb, not the original authors, processed these V and J calls. The sample table holds about 360,000 distinct CDR3 sequences, of which over 15% were seen once. The top ten constitute 3.7% of the sample.

Ten or more counts support this clonotype. The target of this receptor is not known. No base-level quality is on record; no much larger clone is a single base apart. Stable Graves' hyperthyroidism was defined as no progression to ophthalmopathy during 18 months of follow-up. Hyperthyroidism patients were aged 18 to 65 years and newly diagnosed, with disease duration of less than 2 months. Patients with uncontrolled infections, other autoimmune diseases, pregnancy or lactation were excluded. Diagnoses were established on the basis of clinical symptoms, serum thyroxine and TRAb, thyroid ultrasound, and orbital computed tomography. PBMCs were isolated from about 9.2 ml of fresh peripheral blood by Ficoll-Paque density gradient centrifugation. Total RNA was extracted with Trizol reagent, and quality was checked on an Agilent 2100 Bioanalyzer. The germline V gene provides CDR1 MNHNS and CDR2 SASEGT. At the junction V is shortened by 6 bases and J by 1 base; bases outside the gene matches: 4. The CDR3 runs 16 residues from the cysteine to the phenylalanine. Here the CDR3 DNA is all that survives: 48 bases in frame from base 1.

The full study reports these points: During validation, the model predicted progression to ophthalmopathy a median of about 6.3 months ahead of onset, with approximately 71% sensitivity and under 85% specificity. Sample size was not statistically predetermined, and blinding of investigators to group allocation was not performed. Blood samples also contained most of the expanded thyroid clonotypes (frequency above 0.001), which suggests that blood repertoires may reflect thyroid immune responses. In cross-validation, a model built on a 13 V-J signature told ophthalmopathy apart from stable hyperthyroidism with under 90% sensitivity and approximately 81% specificity, and in testing the same model reached 80%/75%.

Specimen: blood. The rearranged chain carries TRBV6-1 and TRBJ2-2; TRBD2 aligns with 11 central bases. The TCR comes from a woman in her late teens or twenties with Graves' hyperthyroidism. The CDR3 reads as follows: CASSRTSGGNTGELFF. The DNA is TGTGCCAGCAGCCGTACTAGCGGGGGGAACACCGGGGAGCTGTTTTTT.